The clone carrying this T cell receptor (beta chain) was found a few times. Its antigen is currently unknown. Germline V gene sequence: CDR1 SGHRS, CDR2 YFSETQ. With 3 bases clipped from V and 1 base from J, the junction kept 9 bases outside the gene matches. The CDR3 extends over 17 amino acids. The data belong to a study of beta chain features in type 1 diabetes. TCRB transcripts that were expressed got sequenced, as all of the isolated RNA had been reverse transcribed. Profiling relied on immunoSEQ multiplex PCR, and the TCRdb table lists in-frame clones only, not all of them. The sample shows 250,000 to 300,000 clones, roughly 24% of them seen only once. General observations from the study: cDNA-based sequencing might over-represent cells highly expressing TCR. Lower insertion and higher deletion counts appeared at VDJ junctions in type 1 diabetes patients. Moderate yet significant TCRB CDR3 shortening was seen in Type 1 diabetes patients in all four CD4+ subsets.

By way of CD45RO/CCR7/CD25/CD127/CD95/CD27, the CD4+ regulatory, stem cell-like memory, central memory and naive cells were sorted. The source material was naive CD4+ T cells from blood. This receptor was taken from a woman in her 30s with type 1 diabetes. This rearrangement joins TRBV5-1 to TRBJ2-5; 10 nucleotides align to TRBD1. CDR3 bases: TGCGCCAGCAGCTCAACCCCGGGACAGGGGCTCCAAGAGACCCAGTACTTC. It codes for CASSSTPGQGLQETQYF.